This entry features one T cell receptor (beta chain) sequence. Its antigen is not identified. This entry is derived from a study of prognosis after radiotherapy for stage I lung cancer. Across the whole study: As radiotherapy, SBRT was administered in 3 to 5 fractions with a biologically effective dose of at least 100 Gy. After radiotherapy, distant metastases appeared in several patients at a median of approximately 7 months, and about 14 patients showed no significant progression.

The CDR3 loop spans 15 amino acids. Germline CDR1 reads MNHEY; CDR2 reads SVGEGT. The ends were cut back, 10 bases at V and 9 bases at J, with 22 bases in the middle. Whole-study results and caveats: Tumor-specific status of the expanded TCR clones was not determined in the analysis. Medians of approximately 10,000 versus 7,000 showed unique TCR clone counts falling after stereotactic body radiation therapy.

CDR3 of TCR beta was amplified from genomic DNA via a two-round multiplex PCR. The use of primers specific to each TRBV and TRBJ gene characterized first-round PCR. TCRdb ran MiXCR on the multiplex PCR reads and lists one entry per CDR3 protein. The table lists 20,000 or so distinct CDR3 sequences, approximately 28% of them singletons. The TCR originated in a donor at least 50 years old with non-small cell lung cancer. The genes are TRBV6-2 or TRBV6-3 and TRBJ1-6; possibly TRBD1 for D (6 bases). The sample was PBMCs, taken before or after stereotactic body radiation therapy (not recorded which). CDR3 region: CAISGRQELPSPLHF. The CDR3 DNA sequence: TGTGCCATTAGTGGGCGACAGGAGTTACCTTCACCCCTCCACTTT.